Presented here are 22 T cell receptor beta chains from one specimen sequenced in a study of PD-1 blockade in mismatch repair-deficient tumors. Profiling relied on immunoSEQ multiplex PCR, and the TCRdb table lists in-frame clones only, not all of them. The table includes roughly 48,000 clones, over 75% detected once. This sample comprised PBMCs, obtained before pembrolizumab treatment. The source of these receptors is an adult with mismatch repair-deficient cancer.

The chain uses TRBV7-3 and TRBJ2-5; 11 bases align to TRBD1. The J call may be incorrect, as the DNA end agrees better with TRBJ2-7. The CDR3 sequence is 15 residues long. Looked up from germline, CDR1 is SGHTA and CDR2 is FQGTGA. The CDR3 region is CASSPGTGGKYEQYF. The CDR3 region has the DNA TGTGCCAGCAGCCCAGGGACAGGGGGGAAGTACGAGCAGTACTTC.

The CDR3 protein is CASSPRSTERHEKLFF. Here the CDR3 DNA reads TGTGCCAGTAGTCCACGGTCCACAGAGAGGCATGAAAAACTGTTTTTT. The gene calls are TRBV19 and TRBJ1-4; D is unresolved. The CDR3 covers 16 residues. Germline V gene data show CDR1 as LNHDA and CDR2 as SQIVND (reference sequence). V was shortened by 5 bases and J by 6 bases, with 19 bases between the two germline ends.

The rearrangement joins TRBV28 to TRBJ2-1; TRBD2 matches at 8 bases. Germline values: CDR1 MDHEN, CDR2 SYDVKM. V was pared by 3 bases and J by 4 bases, with 26 bases of the junction left unmatched. The CDR3 covers 22 residues. The CDR3 sequence: CASSFKASPVSSGRWSYNEQFF. In DNA, the CDR3 is TGTGCCAGCAGTTTTAAGGCCAGTCCGGTATCTAGCGGGCGATGGAGTTACAATGAGCAGTTCTTC. The complete variable domain, with remaining parts taken from reference TRBV28 and TRBJ2-1, reads DVKVTQSSRYLVKRTGEKVFLECVQDMDHENMFWYRQDPGLGLRLIYFSYDVKMKEKGDIPEGYSVSREKKERFSLILESASTNQTSMYLCASSFKASPVSSGRWSYNEQFFGPGTRLTVL.

The genes are TRBV28 and TRBJ2-7; 7 nucleotides agree with TRBD1. The trim removed 4 bases at V and 1 base at J, leaving 7 bases unmatched. Per the germline V gene, CDR1 is MDHEN and CDR2 is SYDVKM. This CDR3 has 15 amino acids. The CDR3 DNA reads as TGTGCCAGCAGTTCCCCGGGACAGCCATCCTACGAGCAGTACTTC. Residues: CASSSPGQPSYEQYF.

V usage is TRBV25-1 and J usage is TRBJ1-2; TRBD1 matches 8 bases. The CDR3 loop spans 14 amino acids. The V and J ends lost 3 bases and 4 bases, in that order; junction bases with no gene match: 4. Germline V lookup: CDR1 MGHDK, CDR2 SYGVNS. CDR3 protein: CASSEAGGAYGYTF. The CDR3 DNA sequence: TGTGCCAGCAGTGAGGCAGGGGGCGCCTATGGCTACACCTTC.

V is TRBV27 and J is TRBJ1-2; 7 bases are a match to TRBD1. This CDR3 spans 15 amino acids. V shed 4 bases and J 0 bases; nucleotides not matched to a gene: 5. The germline CDR1 and CDR2 sequences are MNHEY and SMNVEV (reference sequence). The CDR3 here is CASSYRDRPNYGYTF. The DNA of the CDR3 is TGTGCCAGCAGTTACCGGGACAGACCTAACTATGGCTACACCTTC.

V gene TRBV11-2 combines with J gene TRBJ1-1; D ambiguous. The CDR3 is 17 amino acids. Germline assignment: CDR1 SGHAT and CDR2 FQNNGV. The V gene lost 5 bases and the J gene lost 0 bases, with 19 bases spanning the gap. CDR3 bases: TGTGCCAGCAGCCGCCTTCAGATGGGCGCAGTGAACACTGAAGCTTTCTTT. It codes for CASSRLQMGAVNTEAFF.

This chain uses TRBV29-1 with TRBJ2-6, with 7 nucleotides matching TRBD1. Germline values: CDR1 SQVTM, CDR2 ANQGSEA. This CDR3 is 14 amino acids long. V dropped 6 bases and J dropped 3; count of bases not matched to a gene: 5. CDR3 sequence (DNA): TGCAGCGTCCCGACAGGGCTTGGGGCCAACGTCCTGACTTTC. This codes for CSVPTGLGANVLTF.

V gene TRBV30 combines with J gene TRBJ1-5; D unclear. This CDR3 is 12 amino acids long. Germline lookup yields CDR1 GTSNPN and CDR2 SVGIG (reference sequence). Deletions cut 1 base from V and 5 bases from J, with 6 bases between. The CDR3 region is CAWSGSDQPQHF. Here the CDR3 DNA reads TGTGCCTGGAGTGGTAGTGATCAGCCCCAGCATTTT.

The rearrangement links TRBV2 to TRBJ2-7; 11 bases are shared with TRBD2. The CDR3 length is 18 residues. V dropped 6 bases and J dropped 2; count of bases not matched to a gene: 15. The germline gives CDR1 SNHLY, CDR2 FYNNEI. For the CDR3, the DNA is TGTGCCAGCAGGCGGGGACAGGGACTAGCGGCGGCCCCCTACGAGCAGTACTTC. This translates into CASRRGQGLAAAPYEQYF.

The chain recombines TRBV7-2 with TRBJ1-1; D uncertain. V dropped 5 bases and J dropped 4 bases, with 14 bases sitting between them. This CDR3 is built from 14 residues. Looked up from germline, CDR1 is SGHTA and CDR2 is FQGNSA. The CDR3 sequence: CASSPRTRVTEAFF. Here the CDR3 DNA reads TGTGCCAGCAGCCCACGGACCCGAGTCACTGAAGCTTTCTTT. The full variable domain, rest sourced from reference TRBV7-2 and TRBJ1-1, is GAGVSQSPSNKVTEKGKDVELRCDPISGHTALYWYRQSLGQGLEFLIYFQGNSAPDKSGLPSDRFSAERTGGSVSTLTIQRTQQEDSAVYLCASSPRTRVTEAFFGQGTRLTVV.

The chain carries TRBV5-6 and TRBJ2-1; D is uncertain. The CDR3 has 17 amino acids. Per germline, CDR1 SGHDT and CDR2 YYEEEE. Trimming took off 0 bases at V and 0 bases at J, with 13 bases between the two ends. The CDR3 region is CASSLEVKSSSYNEQFF. Here the CDR3 DNA reads TGTGCCAGCAGCTTGGAAGTGAAGTCGAGCTCCTACAATGAGCAGTTCTTC.

The rearrangement joins TRBV5-6 to TRBJ1-4, with D perhaps TRBD1 (5 bases). The V end was cut by 3 bases, the J end by 6 bases, with 15 bases between. The CDR3 sequence is 15 residues long. Per germline, CDR1 SGHDT and CDR2 YYEEEE. In nucleotides, the CDR3 is TGTGCCAGCAGCTCTGGAGAGGGGAAGTATGAAAAACTGTTTTTT. Translated, it gives CASSSGEGKYEKLFF.

This chain uses TRBV28 with TRBJ2-1; the D gene is possibly TRBD2 (5 bases). The CDR3 runs 15 residues. Germline V gene sequence: CDR1 MDHEN, CDR2 SYDVKM. Trimming removed 3 bases from V and 8 bases from J, with 17 bases in between. The CDR3 is CASSFFEGSRDEQFF. CDR3 DNA: TGTGCCAGCAGTTTTTTCGAGGGTTCGCGAGATGAGCAGTTCTTC.

The rearrangement uses TRBV7-2 and TRBJ1-1; the match to TRBD1 covers 8 bases. The CDR3 has 18 amino acids. The germline CDR1 and CDR2 sequences are SGHTA and FQGNSA. Trimming took 1 base from V and 3 from J; bases not matched to a gene: 13. DNA of the CDR3: TGTGCCAGCAGCTTAGTCGGCAGGGGGCTAGATAGCGACACTGAAGCTTTCTTT. Its protein is CASSLVGRGLDSDTEAFF.

J is TRBJ2-7 and V is TRBV10-2, with 9 bases that match TRBD1. V was clipped by 4 bases and J by 5 bases; unmatched bases: 9. This CDR3 comprises 15 residues. CDR1 is WSHSY and CDR2 is SAAADI in the germline V gene. CDR3 coding DNA: TGCGCCAGCAGTGTAGGGACAGGGATACTTGACGAGCAGTACTTC. Its protein product is CASSVGTGILDEQYF.

V gene TRBV13 combines with J gene TRBJ2-3; D is uncertain. The V end lost 5 bases, the J end lost 1 base, and 10 bases lay between the germline ends. Per germline, CDR1 PRHDT and CDR2 FYEKMQ (reference sequence). The CDR3 contains 14 residues. The DNA for the CDR3 is TGTGCCAGCAGCCCCCCGGCGGGCACAGATACGCAGTATTTT. Translated, it gives CASSPPAGTDTQYF.

The chain employs TRBV10-3 and TRBJ2-1, with a weak D call TRBD2 (6 bases). CDR3 length: 12 residues. CDR1 is ENHRY and CDR2 is SYGVKD in the germline V gene. Trimming cost V 10 bases and J 5 bases, with 12 bases left between them. The CDR3 protein is CASGDPNNEQFF. DNA of the CDR3: TGTGCCAGCGGGGATCCGAACAATGAGCAGTTCTTC.

The chain couples TRBV6-5 to TRBJ2-3, with no clear D. This CDR3 contains 13 residues. Germline V lookup: CDR1 MNHEY, CDR2 SVGAGI. The germline V and J ends were trimmed by 5 bases and 7 bases, with 13 bases remaining between them. The CDR3 region has the DNA TGTGCCAGCAGTGCCCCTTCTTCCAATACGCAGTATTTT. Protein sequence: CASSAPSSNTQYF.

The chain combines TRBV11-1 with TRBJ2-1, with D unclear. Trimming pared 1 base from V and 0 bases from J, leaving 7 bases between. The CDR3 length is 15 residues. Germline CDR1 is SGHAT and CDR2 is FQDESV (reference sequence). Here the CDR3 reads CASSLVRSSYNEQFF. Written as DNA, the CDR3 is TGTGCCAGCAGCTTAGTCAGAAGCTCCTACAATGAGCAGTTCTTC.

Here the CDR3 reads CASSLRLVQETQYF. In DNA form, the CDR3 reads TGTGCCAGCAGCTTAAGATTGGTCCAAGAGACCCAGTACTTC. This chain uses TRBV11-1 with TRBJ2-5, with unresolved D. Trimming removed 2 bases from V and 1 base from J, with 8 bases in between. CDR3 length: 14 amino acids. Germline V gene lookup returns CDR1 SGHAT and CDR2 FQDESV (reference sequence).

CDR3 amino acids: CASSPNPNLPYEQYF. CDR3 bases: TGTGCCAGCAGTCCTAACCCTAATCTCCCCTACGAGCAGTACTTC. The chain has TRBV6-5 and TRBJ2-7; D call uncertain. This CDR3 region has 15 residues. Germline V gene data show CDR1 as MNHEY and CDR2 as SVGAGI. V was shortened by 5 bases and J by 2 bases, with 16 bases between the two germline ends.